This T cell receptor beta chain was obtained from a study of neurological immune-mediated disorders. At the level of the study: Of the 35 or so patients who had multiple sclerosis, about 30 had the relapsing-remitting form and 3 had the secondary progressive form.

This clonotype has ten or more counts. With 10-nucleotide random UMIs included, cDNA was synthesized by 5'RACE. TCRdb re-called the 5' RACE reads with MiXCR, one entry per CDR3 protein. The sample yields around 62,000 distinct CDR3 sequences, 4.1% seen once. Trimming took off 3 bases at V and 4 bases at J, with 12 bases between the two ends. Germline V gene sequence: CDR1 DFQATT, CDR2 SNEGSKA (reference sequence). The CDR3 is made up of 13 amino acids. This chain links TRBV20-1 with TRBJ1-2; D is unclear. The receptor was derived from a man in his forties or fifties with multiple sclerosis. Input material: PBMCs. This chain's CDR3 is CSASNHRIYGYTF. The CDR3, as DNA: TGCAGTGCTAGTAATCACAGAATCTATGGCTACACCTTC.